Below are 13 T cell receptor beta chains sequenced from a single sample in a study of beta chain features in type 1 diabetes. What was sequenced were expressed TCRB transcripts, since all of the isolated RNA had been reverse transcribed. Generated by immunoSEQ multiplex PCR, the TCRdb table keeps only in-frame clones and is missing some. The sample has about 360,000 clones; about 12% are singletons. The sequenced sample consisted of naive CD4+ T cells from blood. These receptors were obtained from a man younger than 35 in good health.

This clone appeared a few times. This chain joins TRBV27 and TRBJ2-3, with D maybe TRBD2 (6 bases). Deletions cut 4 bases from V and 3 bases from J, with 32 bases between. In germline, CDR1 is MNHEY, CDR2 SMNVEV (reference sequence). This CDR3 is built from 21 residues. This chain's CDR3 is CASSSSWVAALLLRKTDTQYF. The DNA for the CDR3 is TGTGCCAGCAGTTCCAGCTGGGTAGCGGCCCTACTTCTCAGGAAAACAGATACGCAGTATTTT.

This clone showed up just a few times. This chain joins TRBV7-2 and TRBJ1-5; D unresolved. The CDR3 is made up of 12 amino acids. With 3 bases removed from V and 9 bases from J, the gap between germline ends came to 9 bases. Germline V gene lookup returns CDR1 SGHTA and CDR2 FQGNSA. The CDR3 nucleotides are TGTGCCAGCAGCTTCAACCCAGGGCCCCAGCATTTT. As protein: CASSFNPGPQHF.

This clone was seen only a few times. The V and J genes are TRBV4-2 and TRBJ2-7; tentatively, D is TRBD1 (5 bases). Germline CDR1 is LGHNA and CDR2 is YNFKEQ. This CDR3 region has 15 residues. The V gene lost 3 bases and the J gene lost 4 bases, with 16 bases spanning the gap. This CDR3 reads CASSQGSGPTYEQYF. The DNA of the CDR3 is TGTGCCAGCAGCCAGGGGTCAGGGCCCACGTACGAGCAGTACTTC.

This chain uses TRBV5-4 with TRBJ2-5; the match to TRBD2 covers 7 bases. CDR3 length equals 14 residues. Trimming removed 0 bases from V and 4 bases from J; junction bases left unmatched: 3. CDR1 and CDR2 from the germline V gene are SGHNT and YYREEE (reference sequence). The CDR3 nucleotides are TGTGCCAGCAGCTTGGGGACTAGGGTAGAGACCCAGTACTTC. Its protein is CASSLGTRVETQYF.

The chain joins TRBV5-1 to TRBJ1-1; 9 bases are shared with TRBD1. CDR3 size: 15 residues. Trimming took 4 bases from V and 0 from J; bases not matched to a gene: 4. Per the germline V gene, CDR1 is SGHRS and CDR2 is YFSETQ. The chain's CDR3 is CASSVGQGMNTEAFF. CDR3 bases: TGCGCCAGCAGCGTTGGACAGGGGATGAACACTGAAGCTTTCTTT.

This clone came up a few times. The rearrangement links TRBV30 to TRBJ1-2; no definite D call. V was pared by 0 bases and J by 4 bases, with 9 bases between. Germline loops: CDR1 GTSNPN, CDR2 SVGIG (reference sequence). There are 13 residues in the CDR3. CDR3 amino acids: CAWSVTTVYGYTF. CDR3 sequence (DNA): TGTGCCTGGAGTGTGACCACAGTCTATGGCTACACCTTC.

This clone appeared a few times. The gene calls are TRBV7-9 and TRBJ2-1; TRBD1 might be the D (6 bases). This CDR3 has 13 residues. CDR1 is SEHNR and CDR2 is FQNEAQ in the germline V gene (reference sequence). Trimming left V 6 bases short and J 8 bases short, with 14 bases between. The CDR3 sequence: CASRQTGFHEQFF. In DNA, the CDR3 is TGTGCCAGCAGACAAACAGGGTTCCATGAGCAGTTCTTC.

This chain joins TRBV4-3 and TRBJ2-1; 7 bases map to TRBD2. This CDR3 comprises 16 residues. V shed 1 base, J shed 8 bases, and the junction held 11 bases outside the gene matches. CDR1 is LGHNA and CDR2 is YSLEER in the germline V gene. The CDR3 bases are TGCGCCAGCAGCCAAGTCCTGCCGGGAGGTCGGGATGAGCAGTTCTTC. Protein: CASSQVLPGGRDEQFF.

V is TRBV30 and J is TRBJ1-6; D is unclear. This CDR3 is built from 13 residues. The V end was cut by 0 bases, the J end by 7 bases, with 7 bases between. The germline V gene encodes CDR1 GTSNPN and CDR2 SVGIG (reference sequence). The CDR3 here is CAWSVVENSPLHF. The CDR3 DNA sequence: TGTGCCTGGAGTGTAGTGGAGAATTCACCCCTCCACTTT.

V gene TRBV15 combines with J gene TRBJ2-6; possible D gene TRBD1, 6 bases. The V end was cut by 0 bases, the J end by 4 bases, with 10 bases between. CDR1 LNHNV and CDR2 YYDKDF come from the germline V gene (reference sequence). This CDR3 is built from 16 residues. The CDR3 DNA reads TGTGCCACCAGCAGAGACCCCCAGGGGGGGGCCAACGTCCTGACTTTC. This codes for CATSRDPQGGANVLTF.

CDR3 nucleotide sequence: TGTGCCAGCAGCCCCACTGCGGGGACAGGAGGGATACTAACTGAAGCTTTCTTT. It is translated as CASSPTAGTGGILTEAFF. This chain joins TRBV9 and TRBJ1-1, with TRBD1 identical over 8 bases. CDR1 and CDR2 (germline): SGDLS, YYNGEE. Germline trimming cut 4 bases from V and 5 bases from J; bases unmatched to any gene: 19. This CDR3 spans 18 amino acids.

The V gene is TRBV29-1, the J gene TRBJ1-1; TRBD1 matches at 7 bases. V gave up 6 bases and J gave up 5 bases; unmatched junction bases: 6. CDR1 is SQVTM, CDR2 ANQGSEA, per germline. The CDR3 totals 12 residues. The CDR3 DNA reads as TGCAGCGTCCGGACAGGCGGGACTGAAGCTTTCTTT. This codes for CSVRTGGTEAFF.

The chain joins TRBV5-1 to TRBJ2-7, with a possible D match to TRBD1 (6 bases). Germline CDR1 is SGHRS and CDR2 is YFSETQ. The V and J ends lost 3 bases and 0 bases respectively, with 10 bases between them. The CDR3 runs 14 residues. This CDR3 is CASSYRVGSYEQYF. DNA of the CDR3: TGCGCCAGCAGCTACAGGGTAGGCTCCTACGAGCAGTACTTC.